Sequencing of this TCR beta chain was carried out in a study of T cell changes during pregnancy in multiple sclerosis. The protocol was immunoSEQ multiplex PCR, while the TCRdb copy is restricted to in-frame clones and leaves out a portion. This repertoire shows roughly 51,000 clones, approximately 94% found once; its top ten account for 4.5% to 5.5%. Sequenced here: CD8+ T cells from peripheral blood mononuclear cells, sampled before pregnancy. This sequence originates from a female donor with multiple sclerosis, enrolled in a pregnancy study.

CDR3 region: CASSPGGQTNLYSNTEAFF. The CDR3 bases are TGTGCCAGCAGCCCGGGGGGCCAAACTAACCTGTACTCGAACACTGAAGCTTTCTTT. The rearrangement joins TRBV5-6 to TRBJ1-1; D might be TRBD1 (6 bases). CDR1 SGHDT and CDR2 YYEEEE come from the germline V gene. Trimming removed 4 bases at V and 1 base at J, with 26 bases between. This CDR3 has 19 residues.